The clone carrying this T cell receptor beta chain was observed at least ten times. The antigen remains unidentified. This entry comes from a study of T-cell reconstitution after alpha-beta-depleted transplantation in children. Germline V gene data show CDR1 as GTSNPN and CDR2 as SVGIG (reference sequence). The CDR3 is 13 residues long. Trimming took 5 bases from V and 3 from J, leaving 13 bases between them. General study findings and limits: Surviving recipient T cells and thymic progenitors accounted for the high day-60 TCRbeta diversity observed in some patients.

Preparation of the TCRbeta library was carried out with unique molecular identifiers. TCRdb reanalysed the PCR reads using MiXCR and keeps one entry per CDR3 protein. The repertoire has 550,000 to 600,000 distinct CDR3 sequences, more than 20% of them found once; the top ten carry roughly 13%. Source: PBMCs, mostly from graft donor cells, taken 360 days after TCRalphabeta/CD19-depleted stem cell transplant. The source of this sequence is a boy under two years old who had a stem cell transplant for acute myeloid leukemia, so the T cells may come from the graft donor. V gene TRBV30 combines with J gene TRBJ1-1, with D unresolved. The DNA of the CDR3 is TGTGCCTGGGCCCCAAGAGGTTACACTGAAGCTTTCTTT. Amino acids: CAWAPRGYTEAFF.